The 2 T cell receptor beta chains in this list originate from one sample, sequenced in a study of OX40 agonist ivuxolimab in advanced cancers. Data came from immunoSEQ multiplex PCR; TCRdb stores just in-frame clones and leaves some out. The sample contains over 70,000 clones, roughly 91% of which appear only once. Sample: CD4+ or CD8+ T cells sorted from blood, taken in a trial of the OX40 agonist ivuxolimab. Source of these receptors: an adult with an advanced solid tumor such as melanoma, head and neck, liver or kidney cancer.

The gene calls are TRBV4-1 and TRBJ2-7; 9 nucleotides match TRBD1. Germline V gene lookup returns CDR1 MGHRA and CDR2 YSYEKL. The CDR3 spans 14 residues. The J segment lost 9 bases and the V segment lost 4 bases, leaving 10 bases of the junction unmatched. DNA for the CDR3: TGCGCCAGCAGCCGAACAGGGGGCGCGGTATCGCAGTACTTC. Translation: CASSRTGGAVSQYF.

V is TRBV7-9 and J is TRBJ1-1, with D uncertain. The CDR3 covers 13 residues. CDR1 SEHNR and CDR2 FQNEAQ come from the germline V gene (reference sequence). The ends were cut back, 6 bases at V and 1 base at J, with 9 bases in the middle. CDR3 DNA: TGTGCCAGCAGTGGGTCTCAGAACACTGAAGCTTTCTTT. Its protein is CASSGSQNTEAFF.